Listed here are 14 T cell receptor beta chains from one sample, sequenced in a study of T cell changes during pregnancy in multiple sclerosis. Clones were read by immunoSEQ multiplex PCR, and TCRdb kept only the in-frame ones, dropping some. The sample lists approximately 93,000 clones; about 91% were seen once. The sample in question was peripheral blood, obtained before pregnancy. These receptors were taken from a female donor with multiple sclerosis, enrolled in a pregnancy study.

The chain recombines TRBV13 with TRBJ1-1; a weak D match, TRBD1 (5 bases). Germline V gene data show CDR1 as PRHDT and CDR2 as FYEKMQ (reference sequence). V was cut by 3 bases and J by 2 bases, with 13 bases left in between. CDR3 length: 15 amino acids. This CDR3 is CASSFGGGRNTEAFF. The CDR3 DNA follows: TGTGCCAGCAGCTTTGGTGGGGGGAGAAACACTGAAGCTTTCTTT.

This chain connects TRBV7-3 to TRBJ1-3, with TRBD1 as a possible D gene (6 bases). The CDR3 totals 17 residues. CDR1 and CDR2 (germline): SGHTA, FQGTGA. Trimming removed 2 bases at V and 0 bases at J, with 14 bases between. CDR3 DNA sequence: TGTGCCAGCAGCTTAGGGACGGACAGAGACTCTGGAAACACCATATATTTT. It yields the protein CASSLGTDRDSGNTIYF.

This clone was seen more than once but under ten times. Here the CDR3 DNA reads TGTGCCAGCAGCAAAGAGGGGACAGGTAGCACAGATACGCAGTATTTT. Translated, it gives CASSKEGTGSTDTQYF. The chain uses TRBV21-1 and TRBJ2-3; TRBD1 is taken as the D call from the table, unchecked against the DNA. TRBV21-1 is a listed pseudogene. The CDR3 is 16 amino acids.

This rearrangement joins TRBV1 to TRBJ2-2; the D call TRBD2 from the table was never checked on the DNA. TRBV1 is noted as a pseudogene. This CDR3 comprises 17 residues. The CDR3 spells CTSSQASGGVGSGELFF. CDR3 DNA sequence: TGCACCAGCAGCCAAGCTAGCGGGGGGGTGGGGTCCGGGGAGCTGTTTTTT.

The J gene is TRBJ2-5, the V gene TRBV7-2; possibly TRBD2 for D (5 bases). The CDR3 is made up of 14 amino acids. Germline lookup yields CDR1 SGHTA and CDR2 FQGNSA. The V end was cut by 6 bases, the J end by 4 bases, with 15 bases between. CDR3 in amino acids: CASSLGGYRETQYF. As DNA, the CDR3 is TGTGCCAGCAGTCTAGGAGGCTACAGAGAGACCCAGTACTTC. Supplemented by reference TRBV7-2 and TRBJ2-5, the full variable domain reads GAGVSQSPSNKVTEKGKDVELRCDPISGHTALYWYRQSLGQGLEFLIYFQGNSAPDKSGLPSDRFSAERTGGSVSTLTIQRTQQEDSAVYLCASSLGGYRETQYFGPGTRLLVL.

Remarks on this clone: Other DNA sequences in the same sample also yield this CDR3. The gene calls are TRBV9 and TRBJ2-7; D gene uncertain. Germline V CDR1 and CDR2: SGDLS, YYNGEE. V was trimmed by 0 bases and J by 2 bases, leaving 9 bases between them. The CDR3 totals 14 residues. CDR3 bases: TGTGCCAGCAGCGTAGCTTCGACACCCTACGAGCAGTACTTC. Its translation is CASSVASTPYEQYF. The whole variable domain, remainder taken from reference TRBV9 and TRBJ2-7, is DSGVTQTPKHLITATGQRVTLRCSPRSGDLSVYWYQQSLDQGLQFLIQYYNGEERAKGNILERFSAQQFPDLHSELNLSSLELGDSALYFCASSVASTPYEQYFGPGTRLTVT.

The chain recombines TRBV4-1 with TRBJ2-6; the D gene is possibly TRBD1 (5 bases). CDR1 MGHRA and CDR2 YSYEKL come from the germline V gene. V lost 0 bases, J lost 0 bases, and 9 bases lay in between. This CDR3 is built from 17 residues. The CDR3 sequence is CASSQEQTASGANVLTF. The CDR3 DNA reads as TGCGCCAGCAGCCAAGAACAGACAGCCTCTGGGGCCAACGTCCTGACTTTC.

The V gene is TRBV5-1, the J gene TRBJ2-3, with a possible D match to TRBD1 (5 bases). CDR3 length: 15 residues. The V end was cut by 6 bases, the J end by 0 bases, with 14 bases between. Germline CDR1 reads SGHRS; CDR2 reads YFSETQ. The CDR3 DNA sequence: TGCGCCAGCAATGTCAGGGCGCAGAGCACAGATACGCAGTATTTT. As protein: CASNVRAQSTDTQYF.

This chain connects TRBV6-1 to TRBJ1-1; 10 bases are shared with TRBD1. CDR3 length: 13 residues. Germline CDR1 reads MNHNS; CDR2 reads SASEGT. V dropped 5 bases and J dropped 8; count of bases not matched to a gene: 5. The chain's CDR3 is CASSTRTGGEAFF. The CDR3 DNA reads TGTGCCAGCAGTACCCGGACAGGGGGGGAAGCTTTCTTT.

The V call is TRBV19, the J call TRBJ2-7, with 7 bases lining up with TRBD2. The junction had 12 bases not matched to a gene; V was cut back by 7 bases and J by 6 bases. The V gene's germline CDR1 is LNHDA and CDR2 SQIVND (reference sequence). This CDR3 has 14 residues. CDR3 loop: CASIGAIAGSEQYF. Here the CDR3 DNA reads TGTGCCAGTATAGGAGCGATAGCGGGTTCCGAGCAGTACTTC.

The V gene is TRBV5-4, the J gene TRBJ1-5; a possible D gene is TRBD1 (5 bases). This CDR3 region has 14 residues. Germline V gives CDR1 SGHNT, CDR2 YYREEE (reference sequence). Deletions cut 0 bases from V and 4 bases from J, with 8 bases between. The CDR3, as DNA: TGTGCCAGCAGCTTGGATGGGGGGAATCAGCCCCAGCATTTT. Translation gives CASSLDGGNQPQHF.

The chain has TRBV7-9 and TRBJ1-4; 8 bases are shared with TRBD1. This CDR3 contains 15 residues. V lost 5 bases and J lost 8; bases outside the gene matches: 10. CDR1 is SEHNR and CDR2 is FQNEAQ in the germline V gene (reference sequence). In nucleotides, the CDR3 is TGTGCCAGCAGCCCCCCTGACAGGGGAGAAGAAAAACTGTTTTTT. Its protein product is CASSPPDRGEEKLFF.

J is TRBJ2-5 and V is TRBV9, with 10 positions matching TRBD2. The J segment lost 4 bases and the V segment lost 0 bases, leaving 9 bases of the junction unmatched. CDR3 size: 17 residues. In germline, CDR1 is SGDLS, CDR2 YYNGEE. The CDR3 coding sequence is TGTGCCAGCAGCGTAGATCCAGCGGGGGGGCGAAGAGAGACCCAGTACTTC. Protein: CASSVDPAGGRRETQYF.

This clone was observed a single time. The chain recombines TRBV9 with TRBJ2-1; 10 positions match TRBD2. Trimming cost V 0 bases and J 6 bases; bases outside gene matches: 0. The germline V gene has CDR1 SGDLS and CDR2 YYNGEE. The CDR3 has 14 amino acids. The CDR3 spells CASSVGTSGNEQFF. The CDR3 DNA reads TGTGCCAGCAGCGTAGGGACTAGCGGCAATGAGCAGTTCTTC.